These 8 T cell receptor beta chains came from one sample sequenced in a study of cytomegalovirus exposure and HLA in healthy donors. The PCR used 60 Vbeta and 13 Jbeta primers. Profiled with immunoSEQ multiplex PCR; TCRdb holds only in-frame clones, not every one. This sample contains about 78,000 clones. Sequenced sample: PBMCs. Receptors were obtained from a female donor in good health and CMV-seropositive.

The chain combines TRBV5-1 with TRBJ1-2; the D is unclear. The CDR3 covers 13 residues. V was pared by 3 bases and J by 8 bases, with 14 bases between. Germline CDR1 is SGHRS and CDR2 is YFSETQ. The CDR3 reads CASSSGGYGGYTF. The CDR3 DNA reads as TGCGCCAGCAGCTCTGGAGGGTACGGCGGCTACACCTTC.

This chain's CDR3 is CASSQDFSSGQQDTQYF. The CDR3, as DNA: TGCGCCAGCAGCCAAGATTTTTCCAGCGGTCAACAAGATACGCAGTATTTT. V is TRBV4-1 and J is TRBJ2-3, with a tentative D call TRBD2 (5 bases). CDR3 length: 17 residues. Germline CDR1 and CDR2: MGHRA and YSYEKL. V shed 0 bases and J shed 5 bases, with 18 bases lying between them.

The CDR3 DNA reads as TGTGCCAGTAGTAGCGTTCTCCAGAGGTACACTGAAGCTTTCTTT. This sequence encodes CASSSVLQRYTEAFF. The chain links TRBV19 to TRBJ1-1, with D hard to call. The CDR3 consists of 15 residues. Trimming left V 4 bases short and J 3 bases short, with 15 bases between. The germline CDR1 and CDR2 sequences are LNHDA and SQIVND (reference sequence).

A remark on this clone: An end of the junction differs from the germline gene, which may be a read error. The J gene is TRBJ2-1, the V gene TRBV7-3, with D tentatively TRBD2 (5 bases). The V gene's germline CDR1 is SGHTA and CDR2 FQGTGA. There are 15 residues in the CDR3. The chain's CDR3 is CASSLAPDSDNEQFF. Here the CDR3 DNA reads TGTGCCAGCAGCTTAGCCCCGGACTCCGACAATGAGCAGTTCTTC.

This rearrangement joins TRBV5-1 to TRBJ2-7; TRBD2 matches at 9 bases. Per the germline V gene, CDR1 is SGHRS and CDR2 is YFSETQ. V lost 4 bases, J lost 2 bases, and 10 bases stayed unmatched. The CDR3 spans 16 residues. CDR3 sequence (DNA): TGCGCCAGCAGCGCACGACAGCGGGGGGCCCCCTACGAGCAGTACTTC. Amino acid sequence: CASSARQRGAPYEQYF.

The chain combines TRBV29-1 with TRBJ1-1; D might be TRBD1 (6 bases). The CDR3 has 12 residues. Germline V lookup: CDR1 SQVTM, CDR2 ANQGSEA. The germline V and J ends were trimmed by 7 bases and 0 bases, with 9 bases remaining between them. The CDR3, as DNA: TGCAGCGGGCGACAGGTGAACACTGAAGCTTTCTTT. Residues: CSGRQVNTEAFF.

The chain links TRBV5-1 to TRBJ2-2; maybe TRBD2 (6 bases). CDR1 is SGHRS and CDR2 is YFSETQ in the germline V gene. There are 17 residues in the CDR3. The V and J ends lost 0 bases and 4 bases respectively, with 16 bases between them. CDR3: CASSLGASGAGTGELFF. DNA of the CDR3: TGCGCCAGCAGCTTGGGTGCGTCGGGAGCGGGCACCGGGGAGCTGTTTTTT.

The chain is built from TRBV11-3 and TRBJ2-1, with TRBD2 matching 9 bases. V trimming: 8 bases; J trimming: 7 bases; junction bases outside the gene matches: 18. There are 17 residues in the CDR3. Germline assignment: CDR1 SGHNT and CDR2 YENEEA. The CDR3 reads CASVKVAGVSPGNEQFF. CDR3 coding DNA: TGTGCCAGCGTTAAAGTAGCGGGGGTTTCCCCCGGGAATGAGCAGTTCTTC.